What follows are 27 T cell receptor beta chains derived from one specimen sequenced in a study of T-cell reconstitution after alpha-beta-depleted transplantation in children. Researchers prepared the TCRbeta library using unique molecular identifiers, the study reports. TCRdb re-derived calls from the PCR reads in MiXCR, one entry per CDR3 protein. The sample lists around 490,000 distinct CDR3 sequences; about an eighth were seen once. Material: PBMCs, mostly from graft donor cells, obtained 180 days after TCRalphabeta/CD19-depleted stem cell transplant. These receptors all come from a female patient aged 2-9 years who had a stem cell transplant for aplastic anemia, so the T cells may come from the graft donor.

This clonotype was picked up a small number of times. The chain carries TRBV3-1 and TRBJ2-7; the match to TRBD1 covers 8 bases. V was clipped by 1 base and J by 2 bases; unmatched bases: 13. The CDR3 has 18 residues. Germline V CDR1 and CDR2: LGHDT, YNNKEL (reference sequence). The CDR3 DNA is TGTGCCAGCAGCCAAGGACGCGACAGGGGAATTCAGGCCTACGAGCAGTACTTC. It specifies CASSQGRDRGIQAYEQYF.

This clonotype was seen more than once but under ten times. The chain couples TRBV12-3 or TRBV12-4 to TRBJ2-7, with TRBD1 identical over 8 bases. Losses at the gene ends were 6 bases for V and 2 bases for J; bases not matched to a gene: 9. The CDR3 has 15 amino acids. Here the CDR3 reads CASRGPGQVTYEQYF. The CDR3 coding sequence is TGTGCCAGCAGAGGACCGGGACAGGTTACCTACGAGCAGTACTTC.

This chain joins TRBV3-1 and TRBJ2-1, with D perhaps TRBD1 or TRBD2 (6 bases each). Germline CDR1 and CDR2: LGHDT and YNNKEL (reference sequence). The CDR3 sequence is 16 residues long. The germline V and J ends were trimmed by 1 base and 3 bases, with 13 bases remaining between them. The CDR3 DNA reads as TGTGCCAGCAGCCAAGTCGGGGGCGGGGACTACAATGAGCAGTTCTTC. Protein product: CASSQVGGGDYNEQFF.

This clonotype was recorded a few times. The chain uses TRBV18 and TRBJ2-7, with D uncertain. Between the trimmed V and J ends, which lost 5 bases and 7 bases, there was a span of 18 bases. The CDR3 has 14 residues. Germline assignment: CDR1 KGHSH and CDR2 LQKENI. CDR3 DNA sequence: TGTGCCAGCTCAGTTGGCAGCCAGTTATATGAGCAGTACTTC. It specifies CASSVGSQLYEQYF.

This clonotype has a count of ten or more. The chain employs TRBV20-1 and TRBJ1-1, with 10 bases lining up with TRBD1. The V gene's germline CDR1 is DFQATT and CDR2 SNEGSKA (reference sequence). The V segment lost 0 bases and the J segment 2 bases; nucleotides outside the gene matches: 9. CDR3 length: 17 residues. CDR3: CSARDNGGQGGNTEAFF. CDR3 nucleotide sequence: TGCAGTGCTAGAGATAATGGAGGACAGGGGGGAAACACTGAAGCTTTCTTT.

V is TRBV7-9 and J is TRBJ2-7, with TRBD2 matching 13 bases. The germline V gene encodes CDR1 SEHNR and CDR2 FQNEAQ (reference sequence). The CDR3 consists of 15 residues. The V segment lost 5 bases and the J segment 11 bases; nucleotides outside the gene matches: 12. The CDR3 coding sequence is TGTGCCAGCAGCCGTTCGGGACTAGCGGGACTAAAAGAGTACTTC. It yields the protein CASSRSGLAGLKEYF.

This clonotype was counted many times. This chain uses TRBV5-5 with TRBJ2-5, with 11 bases fitting TRBD2. Germline V lookup: CDR1 SGHKS, CDR2 YYEKEE (reference sequence). The junction had 7 bases not matched to a gene; V was cut back by 2 bases and J by 4 bases. This CDR3 comprises 16 residues. The CDR3 coding sequence is TGTGCCAGCAGCTTATTCCTAGCGGGAGGTAGAGAGACCCAGTACTTC. Translating it yields CASSLFLAGGRETQYF.

This sequence joins TRBV5-5 and TRBJ1-2; 11 bases line up with TRBD1. The CDR3 is 15 amino acids. The junction had 10 bases not matched to a gene; V was cut back by 4 bases and J by 8 bases. Looked up from germline, CDR1 is SGHKS and CDR2 is YYEKEE (reference sequence). The CDR3, as DNA: TGTGCCAGCAGCCCCGGGACAGGGGGACCGCGGGGCTACACCTTC. Its protein product is CASSPGTGGPRGYTF.

V usage is TRBV10-3 and J usage is TRBJ2-1; 11 bases fit TRBD1. The J segment lost 8 bases and the V segment lost 8 bases, leaving 14 bases of the junction unmatched. CDR3 length: 16 residues. The germline gives CDR1 ENHRY, CDR2 SYGVKD. The CDR3 DNA sequence: TGTGCCATCGAGGGGGACCGGGACAGGGGGGCTTATGAGCAGTTCTTC. Translating gives CAIEGDRDRGAYEQFF.

The V call is TRBV29-1, the J call TRBJ1-1; D is unclear. The CDR3 runs to 12 residues. Trimming stripped 6 bases from V and 0 bases from J, with 8 bases between. CDR1 is SQVTM, CDR2 ANQGSEA, per germline. The CDR3 protein is CSVDPLNTEAFF. CDR3 nucleotide sequence: TGCAGCGTCGACCCCCTGAACACTGAAGCTTTCTTT.

Only a few counts were recorded for this clonotype. This chain connects TRBV12-3 or TRBV12-4 to TRBJ1-4; the D gene is possibly TRBD1 (5 bases). Trimming cost V 1 base and J 9 bases, with 15 bases left between them. The CDR3 has 15 residues. The CDR3 nucleotides read TGTGCCAGCAGTTTAGAGGGCGGCCGGGGGAAAAAACTGTTTTTT. Its translation is CASSLEGGRGKKLFF.

The chain carries TRBV5-1 and TRBJ2-4; 7 nucleotides agree with TRBD1. The germline V gene has CDR1 SGHRS and CDR2 YFSETQ. V lost 0 bases, J lost 2 bases, and 5 bases stayed unmatched. The CDR3 loop spans 16 amino acids. CDR3 DNA: TGCGCCAGCAGCTTGGAGGCAGGGGGACCCAAAAACATTCAGTACTTC. It specifies CASSLEAGGPKNIQYF.

This clonotype was counted between two and nine times. The rearrangement joins TRBV18 to TRBJ2-3, with 9 bases that match TRBD1. Germline loops: CDR1 KGHSH, CDR2 LQKENI. Trimming cost V 0 bases and J 3 bases; bases outside gene matches: 4. There are 16 residues in the CDR3. The chain's CDR3 is CASSPPMGQGTDTQYF. The CDR3 nucleotides are TGTGCCAGCTCACCACCGATGGGACAGGGTACAGATACGCAGTATTTT.

This sequence joins TRBV19 and TRBJ2-1; no clear D gene. Germline V lookup: CDR1 LNHDA, CDR2 SQIVND (reference sequence). Trimming stripped 5 bases from V and 0 bases from J, with 11 bases between. The CDR3 runs to 15 residues. As DNA, the CDR3 is TGTGCCAGTAGTCCCCCATGGAGCTCCTACAATGAGCAGTTCTTC. As protein: CASSPPWSSYNEQFF.

This clonotype was counted many times. This chain joins TRBV7-2 and TRBJ2-4; TRBD2 matches 15 bases. V dropped 2 bases and J dropped 6; count of bases not matched to a gene: 5. The CDR3 sequence is 17 residues long. Per the germline V gene, CDR1 is SGHTA and CDR2 is FQGNSA. The CDR3 sequence is CASSLRQGLAGGNIQYF. Here the CDR3 DNA reads TGTGCCAGCAGCTTACGACAGGGACTAGCGGGAGGAAACATTCAGTACTTC.

The chain is built from TRBV28 and TRBJ1-2, with D possibly matching TRBD1 (6 bases). V lost 5 bases and J lost 5, with 18 bases in between. Germline lookup yields CDR1 MDHEN and CDR2 SYDVKM. The CDR3 totals 15 residues. CDR3 loop: CASSINDGTPYGYTF. CDR3 sequence (DNA): TGTGCCAGCAGTATAAACGACGGGACACCTTATGGCTACACCTTC.

This clonotype was counted ten times or more. The rearrangement links TRBV20-1 to TRBJ2-1; TRBD2 is a possible D gene (6 bases). This CDR3 region has 13 residues. Germline V gene lookup returns CDR1 DFQATT and CDR2 SNEGSKA (reference sequence). The CDR3 DNA reads as TGCAGCGGGAGCGGGTGGCCTGTGGATGAGCAGTTCTTC. This sequence encodes CSGSGWPVDEQFF.

This clonotype was observed many times. The V and J genes are TRBV15 and TRBJ2-2; D not resolved. CDR3 length: 15 residues. The germline CDR1 and CDR2 sequences are LNHNV and YYDKDF (reference sequence). The ends were cut back, 0 bases at V and 6 bases at J, with 11 bases in the middle. The CDR3 bases are TGTGCCACCAGCAGAGATGGGGTTGAGGCCGGGGAGCTGTTTTTT. Its protein is CATSRDGVEAGELFF.

This clonotype was seen many times. The chain joins TRBV28 to TRBJ2-2, with TRBD2 matching 14 bases. This CDR3 contains 18 residues. CDR1 MDHEN and CDR2 SYDVKM come from the germline V gene. Losses at the gene ends were 8 bases for V and 5 bases for J; bases not matched to a gene: 13. CDR3 amino acids: CASGKGLAGEGWTGELFF. For the CDR3, the DNA is TGTGCCAGCGGCAAGGGACTAGCGGGAGAAGGTTGGACCGGGGAGCTGTTTTTT.

This clonotype occurred a few times. This chain links TRBV6-2 or TRBV6-3 with TRBJ2-3, with 15 bases aligning to TRBD2. V gave up 4 bases and J gave up 2 bases; unmatched junction bases: 4. This CDR3 has 17 amino acids. CDR1 and CDR2 from the germline V gene are MNHEY and SVGEGT. CDR3 bases: TGTGCCAGCAGTTTAGGACTAGCGGGAGGGGACACAGATACGCAGTATTTT. Protein: CASSLGLAGGDTDTQYF.

The gene calls are TRBV4-1 and TRBJ2-5, with TRBD2 matching over 12 bases. Germline V lookup: CDR1 MGHRA, CDR2 YSYEKL. V lost 4 bases, J lost 5 bases, and 8 bases stayed unmatched. This CDR3 region has 16 residues. The CDR3 nucleotides read TGCGCCAGCAGCCGAGGACTAGCGGGAACGACGGAGACCCAGTACTTC. Translating it yields CASSRGLAGTTETQYF.

This clonotype was seen a few times. J is TRBJ2-7 and V is TRBV25-1; D might be TRBD1 (5 bases). The V end lost 2 bases, the J end lost 6 bases, and 11 bases lay between the germline ends. Germline CDR1 MGHDK, CDR2 SYGVNS. The CDR3 runs to 13 residues. The CDR3 loop reads CASSEPGRAEQYV. The CDR3 nucleotides are TGTGCCAGCAGTGAACCTGGCAGGGCCGAGCAGTACGTC.

This clonotype was observed many times. The gene calls are TRBV29-1 and TRBJ2-1; D unclear. The CDR3 covers 15 residues. Deletions cut 3 bases from V and 4 bases from J, with 16 bases between. Germline V gives CDR1 SQVTM, CDR2 ANQGSEA. The CDR3 is CSVDWGFRGYNEQFF. The CDR3 DNA reads as TGCAGCGTTGATTGGGGATTTAGAGGATACAATGAGCAGTTCTTC.

There are a few counts of this clonotype. This rearrangement joins TRBV19 to TRBJ2-7, with 10 bases fitting TRBD1. The trim removed 5 bases at V and 5 bases at J, leaving 12 bases unmatched. The germline V gene has CDR1 LNHDA and CDR2 SQIVND (reference sequence). This CDR3 has 16 residues. The CDR3 loop is CASSPGRGTGVNEQYF. CDR3 DNA: TGTGCCAGTAGTCCCGGACGGGGGACAGGGGTCAACGAGCAGTACTTC.

This clonotype was observed a few times. Written as DNA, the CDR3 is TGCAGTGCTGGCACGGGCGGCTCCTACAATGAGCAGTTCTTC. This encodes CSAGTGGSYNEQFF. The chain couples TRBV20-1 to TRBJ2-1; D remains unclear. Trimming stripped 5 bases from V and 0 bases from J, with 11 bases between. Germline V CDR1 and CDR2: DFQATT, SNEGSKA (reference sequence). The CDR3 contains 14 residues.

This rearrangement joins TRBV4-3 to TRBJ1-2; D ambiguous. Germline lookup yields CDR1 LGHNA and CDR2 YSLEER. This CDR3 has 15 amino acids. V dropped 0 bases and J dropped 3 bases, with 11 bases sitting between them. The CDR3 DNA reads TGCGCCAGCAGCCAAGATTTGGCGGAATACTATGGCTACACCTTC. Amino acid sequence: CASSQDLAEYYGYTF.

The chain is built from TRBV20-1 and TRBJ1-2, with TRBD1 matching over 7 bases. The CDR3 has 15 amino acids. Trimming took 3 bases from V and 1 from J; bases not matched to a gene: 8. Germline CDR1 and CDR2: DFQATT and SNEGSKA (reference sequence). The CDR3 sequence: CSARRTGVLNYGYTF. Written as DNA, the CDR3 is TGCAGTGCTAGGCGGACAGGAGTTCTTAACTATGGCTACACCTTC.